Listed below are T cell receptor beta chains from one sample, sequenced in a study of T cell responses to AZD1222 COVID-19 vaccine. Method: immunoSEQ multiplex PCR; TCRdb's copy keeps in-frame clones and lacks some. Among 100,000 to 130,000 clones listed, under 95% were seen once. The sequences come from peripheral blood, collected on day 0 of AZD1222 vaccination. The source of these receptors is an adult in good health. Each CDR3 is given with its conserved first and last residue. The D gene is left open where the match is weak. Clone size is not always given. Where it is, it says once, few, many or a class for expanded clones.

d_call | j_call | v_call | clone_size | cdr3_aa | cdr3_nt
TRBD1 | TRBJ2-7 | TRBV19 | - | CASSQTGGFHEQYF | TGTGCCAGTAGCCAGACAGGGGGCTTCCACGAGCAGTACTTC
- | TRBJ1-6 | TRBV19 | - | CASSMGPDNSPLHF | TGTGCCAGTAGTATGGGCCCAGATAATTCACCCCTCCACTTT
- | TRBJ1-1 | TRBV11-2 | - | CASSLSSGRGTEAFF | TGTGCCAGCAGCTTATCCTCGGGGCGTGGCACTGAAGCTTTCTTT
- | TRBJ1-1 | TRBV6-1 | once | CASSETGKAEAFF | TGTGCCAGCAGTGAAACCGGAAAAGCTGAAGCTTTCTTT
TRBD1 | TRBJ1-5 | TRBV9 | - | CASSSSGGANQPQHF | TGTGCCAGCAGTTCCTCAGGGGGAGCTAATCAGCCCCAGCATTTT
- | TRBJ2-1 | TRBV6-2/TRBV6-3 | - | CASSSSLEWNEQFF | TGTGCCAGCAGTTCGAGTTTGGAGTGGAATGAGCAGTTCTTC
TRBD1 | TRBJ1-1 | TRBV13 | - | CASSLRTGDEAFF | TGTGCCAGCAGCCTAAGGACAGGGGATGAAGCTTTCTTT
- | TRBJ2-7 | TRBV11-2 | - | CASSLYSTYEQYF | TGTGCCAGCAGCTTATACAGCACCTACGAGCAGTACTTC
- | TRBJ1-2 | TRBV30 | - | CAWSVCSDHGYTF | TGTGCCTGGAGTGTATGTTCGGATCATGGCTACACCTTC
TRBD1 | TRBJ1-1 | TRBV29-1 | - | CSVMTGVTSMNTEAFF | TGCAGCGTGATGACAGGGGTTACTTCAATGAACACTGAAGCTTTCTTT
- | TRBJ1-4 | TRBV7-6 | - | CASSSTGVSNEKLFF | TGTGCCAGCAGCTCGACGGGGGTTTCCAATGAAAAACTGTTTTTT
- | TRBJ2-7 | TRBV28 | - | CASSFVKTGTLYEQYF | TGTGCCAGCAGTTTCGTCAAGACCGGGACCCTCTACGAGCAGTACTTC
- | TRBJ2-3 | TRBV18 | - | CASSPRSPGTDTQYF | TGTGCCAGCTCACCAAGGAGTCCCGGCACAGATACGCAGTATTTT
- | TRBJ2-1 | TRBV14 | once | CASSKWAGAVYNEQFF | TGTGCCAGCAGCAAATGGGCGGGGGCAGTATACAATGAGCAGTTCTTC
TRBD1 | TRBJ2-2 | TRBV7-9 | once | CASSLRRGLTGELFF | TGTGCCAGCAGCTTACGCAGGGGGCTCACCGGGGAGCTGTTTTTT
- | TRBJ2-2 | TRBV3-1/TRBV3-2 | - | CASSQGQGMWELFF | TGTGCCAGCAGCCAAGGCCAGGGGATGTGGGAGCTGTTTTTT
TRBD1 | TRBJ2-7 | TRBV6-5 | - | CASRSGGTGLHEQYF | TGTGCCAGCAGGTCCGGCGGGACAGGTCTCCACGAGCAGTACTTC
- | TRBJ2-1 | TRBV12-3/TRBV12-4 | - | CASSPGPEQFF | TGTGCCAGCAGCCCCGGCCCTGAGCAGTTCTTC
TRBD2 | TRBJ2-1 | TRBV5-8 | - | CASSMTSGGPPYNEQFF | TGTGCCAGCAGCATGACTAGCGGGGGCCCTCCCTACAATGAGCAGTTCTTC
- | TRBJ2-5 | TRBV7-9 | - | CASSLKGRETQYF | TGTGCCAGCAGCCTAAAAGGGAGGGAGACCCAGTACTTC